What follows are 23 T cell receptor beta chains derived from one specimen sequenced in a study of cytomegalovirus exposure and HLA in healthy donors. It was with 60 Vbeta and 13 Jbeta primers that the PCR ran. The protocol was immunoSEQ multiplex PCR, while the TCRdb copy is restricted to in-frame clones and leaves out a portion. The sample lists 200,000 to 250,000 clones, around 77% occurring once. The sample consisted of PBMCs. Receptors were obtained from a woman in her 30s in good health and CMV-seronegative.

The V and J genes are TRBV19 and TRBJ2-1; D is perhaps TRBD2 (5 bases). Germline CDR1 and CDR2: LNHDA and SQIVND (reference sequence). Deletions cut 7 bases from V and 0 bases from J, with 19 bases between. The CDR3 loop spans 17 amino acids. CDR3 in DNA: TGTGCCAGTATAGGGCGGGCTAGCAGCAGCTCCTACAATGAGCAGTTCTTC. Translation gives CASIGRASSSSYNEQFF.

In its sample, this clone was seen once. J is TRBJ2-7 and V is TRBV27; a possible D gene is TRBD2 (6 bases). V was clipped by 5 bases and J by 4 bases, with 15 bases between them. Germline lookup yields CDR1 MNHEY and CDR2 SMNVEV (reference sequence). The CDR3 has 14 residues. DNA for the CDR3: TGTGCCAGCAGTCCCTTGGGGAGGAGGTACGAGCAGTACTTC. Amino acids: CASSPLGRRYEQYF.

The chain links TRBV9 to TRBJ2-7; 15 bases are shared with TRBD2. With V trimmed by 3 bases and J by 7 bases, 5 bases remained unmatched. This CDR3 has 15 amino acids. Germline-derived CDR1 and CDR2 are SGDLS and YYNGEE. CDR3 protein: CASSEGLAGGLEQYF. CDR3 in DNA: TGTGCCAGCAGCGAGGGACTAGCGGGGGGCCTGGAGCAGTACTTC.

The V call is TRBV6-6, the J call TRBJ1-1; D is undetermined. The germline V gene encodes CDR1 MNHNY and CDR2 SVGAGI (reference sequence). Trimming removed 2 bases at V and 1 base at J, with 14 bases between. The CDR3 extends over 16 amino acids. CDR3 DNA: TGTGCCAGCAGTTACGATCGAGGGCAGCCGAACACTGAAGCTTTCTTT. Protein: CASSYDRGQPNTEAFF.

The gene calls are TRBV7-7 and TRBJ2-2; D is ambiguous. V lost 0 bases to trimming and J lost 6 bases, with 11 bases between them. This CDR3 spans 15 amino acids. The germline gives CDR1 SSHAT, CDR2 FNYEAQ (reference sequence). CDR3 bases: TGTGCCAGCAGCTTAGCACAGCCCCCGGCCGGGGAGCTGTTTTTT. As protein: CASSLAQPPAGELFF.

The genes are TRBV6-6 and TRBJ1-2, with D possibly being TRBD1 (5 bases). The V end lost 11 bases, the J end lost 2 bases, and 24 bases lay between the germline ends. From germline, CDR1 is MNHNY and CDR2 SVGAGI (reference sequence). The CDR3 extends over 16 amino acids. CDR3 in DNA: TGTGCCGCCGAAGAGAAAGGGGAATGGGCCAACTATGGCTACACCTTC. Protein sequence: CAAEEKGEWANYGYTF.

The rearrangement links TRBV5-6 to TRBJ2-7, with 9 bases matching TRBD2. With 8 bases clipped from V and 9 bases from J, the junction kept 12 bases outside the gene matches. Germline assignment: CDR1 SGHDT and CDR2 YYEEEE. This CDR3 is 13 amino acids long. The CDR3 DNA follows: TGTGCCAGTCGCCGGCTAGCGGGGAGCGGGCAGTACTTC. It yields the protein CASRRLAGSGQYF. Full variable domain (missing parts from reference TRBV5-6 and TRBJ2-7): DAGVTQSPTHLIKTRGQQVTLRCSPKSGHDTVSWYQQALGQGPQFIFQYYEEEERQRGNFPDRFSGHQFPNYSSELNVNALLLGDSALYLCASRRLAGSGQYFGPGTRLTVT.

This clone appeared a single time. The genes are TRBV14 and TRBJ2-5, with 7 bases fitting TRBD1. Germline V gives CDR1 SGHDN, CDR2 FVKESK. The V and J ends lost 5 bases and 4 bases, in that order; junction bases with no gene match: 4. The CDR3 has 13 residues. CDR3 residues: CASSLGGPETQYF. CDR3 bases: TGTGCCAGCAGCTTAGGGGGCCCAGAGACCCAGTACTTC.

The chain links TRBV6-1 to TRBJ1-1; D call uncertain. Trimming removed 8 bases from V and 0 bases from J, with 10 bases in between. The CDR3 length is 13 residues. Germline assignment: CDR1 MNHNS and CDR2 SASEGT. The CDR3 DNA sequence: TGTGCCAGCCTGAGAGTCATGAACACTGAAGCTTTCTTT. This encodes CASLRVMNTEAFF.

This clone has a handful of counts. This sequence joins TRBV5-1 and TRBJ1-4; D gene ambiguous. The germline V gene has CDR1 SGHRS and CDR2 YFSETQ. V was clipped by 4 bases and J by 2 bases, with 15 bases between them. CDR3 length equals 16 residues. Here the CDR3 reads CASSPGLGVTNEKLFF. The CDR3 DNA reads TGCGCCAGCAGCCCAGGACTAGGTGTGACTAATGAAAAACTGTTTTTT.

The DNA for the CDR3 is TGTGCCAGCAGCCCTCGATGGCTCCAAGAGACCCAGTACTTC. As protein: CASSPRWLQETQYF. The genes are TRBV7-8 and TRBJ2-5, with D unresolved. The germline V gene has CDR1 SGHVS and CDR2 FQNEAQ. The V end was cut by 5 bases, the J end by 1 base, with 11 bases between. The CDR3 has 14 residues. Using reference TRBV7-8 and TRBJ2-5 for the parts outside the CDR3, the full variable domain is GAGVSQSPRYKVAKRGQDVALRCDPISGHVSLFWYQQALGQGPEFLTYFQNEAQLDKSGLPSDRFFAERPEGSVSTLKIQRTQQEDSAVYLCASSPRWLQETQYFGPGTRLLVL.

The DNA for the CDR3 is TGTGCCAGCAGTGATTTGTGGACAGGGGGAGATGAAAAACTGTTTTTT. Its translation is CASSDLWTGGDEKLFF. The chain employs TRBV6-1 and TRBJ1-4; 10 bases agree with TRBD1. The germline V gene encodes CDR1 MNHNS and CDR2 SASEGT. With V trimmed by 3 bases and J by 6 bases, 7 bases remained unmatched. The CDR3 contains 16 residues.

The chain recombines TRBV5-6 with TRBJ1-5; 7 positions agree with TRBD1. From germline, CDR1 is SGHDT and CDR2 YYEEEE. V was clipped by 4 bases and J by 2 bases; unmatched bases: 6. The CDR3 is 15 amino acids. CDR3 sequence reads: CASSRSDRGNQPQHF. CDR3 bases: TGTGCCAGCAGCAGATCAGACAGGGGCAATCAGCCCCAGCATTTT.

As regards this clone: Within the sample, other DNA sequences also encode this same CDR3. CDR3 DNA sequence: TGCGCCAGCAGCTTGGGCACTAGCACAGATACGCAGTATTTT. Its translation: CASSLGTSTDTQYF. The chain recombines TRBV5-1 with TRBJ2-3; no definite D call. Trimming pared 0 bases from V and 0 bases from J, leaving 5 bases between. Per the germline V gene, CDR1 is SGHRS and CDR2 is YFSETQ. This CDR3 is built from 14 residues. The variable domain in full, with the rest retrieved from reference TRBV5-1 and TRBJ2-3, is KAGVTQTPRYLIKTRGQQVTLSCSPISGHRSVSWYQQTPGQGLQFLFEYFSETQRNKGNFPGRFSGRQFSNSRSEMNVSTLELGDSALYLCASSLGTSTDTQYFGPGTRLTVL.

The genes are TRBV5-4 and TRBJ2-1, with a tentative D call TRBD2 (5 bases). The CDR3 totals 12 residues. The V and J ends lost 0 bases and 8 bases respectively, with 6 bases between them. Germline CDR1 reads SGHNT; CDR2 reads YYREEE (reference sequence). Here the CDR3 reads CASSLGRDEQFF. CDR3 DNA sequence: TGTGCCAGCAGCTTGGGGCGGGATGAGCAGTTCTTC.

As regards this clone: The junction and the germline gene differ at one end; a read error may be behind it. The same CDR3 also results from other DNA sequences found in this sample. This sequence joins TRBV28 and TRBJ2-5; D is unresolved. The CDR3 totals 14 residues. CDR1 MDHEN and CDR2 SYDVKM come from the germline V gene. The chain's CDR3 is CASSLWQSQETQYF. The CDR3 region has the DNA TGTGCCAGCAGCTTATGGCAGTCCCAAGAGACCCAGTACTTC.

This clone was seen a single time. The V call is TRBV7-2, the J call TRBJ2-3, with 7 bases identical to TRBD1. This CDR3 has 15 amino acids. Per the germline V gene, CDR1 is SGHTA and CDR2 is FQGNSA. The V segment lost 5 bases and the J segment 2 bases; nucleotides outside the gene matches: 7. CDR3 nucleotide sequence: TGTGCCAGCAGCGACTTAGGACAGGACACAGATACGCAGTATTTT. Its translation: CASSDLGQDTDTQYF.

This clone was found once. The V call is TRBV6-1, the J call TRBJ2-3; 8 positions agree with TRBD2. Germline V gene sequence: CDR1 MNHNS, CDR2 SASEGT. The V segment lost 4 bases and the J segment 5 bases; nucleotides outside the gene matches: 14. This CDR3 region has 17 residues. CDR3 in DNA: TGTGCCAGCAGTGTTGGGTGGCTAGCGGGTAGAGAAGATACGCAGTATTTT. It translates to CASSVGWLAGREDTQYF.

The chain has TRBV4-1 and TRBJ1-2, with 8 bases identical to TRBD1. J gave up 6 bases and V 3 bases, and 15 bases lay outside the gene matches. This CDR3 has 17 amino acids. Germline lookup yields CDR1 MGHRA and CDR2 YSYEKL. The CDR3 DNA sequence: TGCGCCAGCAGCCACCTCCCCCTACAGGGGGTTCTAGATGGCTACACCTTC. It translates to CASSHLPLQGVLDGYTF.

The chain employs TRBV5-6 and TRBJ2-1; D is unresolved. Germline-derived CDR1 and CDR2 are SGHDT and YYEEEE. The CDR3 length is 12 residues. V was cut by 2 bases and J by 5 bases, with 5 bases left in between. Here the CDR3 DNA reads TGTGCCAGCAGCTTCCACAACAATGAGCAGTTCTTC. It yields the protein CASSFHNNEQFF.

The J gene is TRBJ2-1, the V gene TRBV7-3, with 13 bases fitting TRBD2. Germline V lookup: CDR1 SGHTA, CDR2 FQGTGA. CDR3 length equals 15 residues. Losses at the gene ends were 3 bases for V and 8 bases for J; bases not matched to a gene: 4. For the CDR3, the DNA is TGTGCCAGCAGCTTGGGACTAGCGGGGTCCGATGAGCAGTTCTTC. It specifies CASSLGLAGSDEQFF.

A few counts support this clone. J is TRBJ1-2 and V is TRBV9; D remains unclear. CDR1 and CDR2 (germline): SGDLS, YYNGEE. V shed 3 bases and J shed 6 bases, with 24 bases lying between them. The CDR3 is 17 amino acids. CDR3 loop: CASSATPLEGRTDGYTF. CDR3 nucleotide sequence: TGTGCCAGCAGCGCAACCCCGCTAGAGGGCAGGACTGATGGCTACACCTTC.

This rearrangement joins TRBV10-2 to TRBJ1-2; 7 nucleotides align to TRBD1. Germline CDR1 WSHSY, CDR2 SAAADI. This CDR3 is 13 amino acids long. Losses at the gene ends were 4 bases for V and 5 bases for J; bases not matched to a gene: 4. CDR3 sequence: CASSGDRKYGYTF. The CDR3 DNA sequence: TGCGCCAGCAGTGGGGACAGAAAGTATGGCTACACCTTC.